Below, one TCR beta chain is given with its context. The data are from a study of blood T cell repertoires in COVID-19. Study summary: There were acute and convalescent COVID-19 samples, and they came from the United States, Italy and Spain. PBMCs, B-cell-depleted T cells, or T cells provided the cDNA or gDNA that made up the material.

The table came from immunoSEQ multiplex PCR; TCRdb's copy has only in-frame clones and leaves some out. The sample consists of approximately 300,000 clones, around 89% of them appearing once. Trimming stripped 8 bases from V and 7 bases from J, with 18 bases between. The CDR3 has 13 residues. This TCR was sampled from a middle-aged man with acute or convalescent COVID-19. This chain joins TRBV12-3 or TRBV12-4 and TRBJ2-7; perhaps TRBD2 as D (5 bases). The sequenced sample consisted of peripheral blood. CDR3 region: CASVRTPGEEQYF. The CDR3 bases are TGTGCCAGCGTACGGACTCCGGGCGAAGAGCAGTACTTC.